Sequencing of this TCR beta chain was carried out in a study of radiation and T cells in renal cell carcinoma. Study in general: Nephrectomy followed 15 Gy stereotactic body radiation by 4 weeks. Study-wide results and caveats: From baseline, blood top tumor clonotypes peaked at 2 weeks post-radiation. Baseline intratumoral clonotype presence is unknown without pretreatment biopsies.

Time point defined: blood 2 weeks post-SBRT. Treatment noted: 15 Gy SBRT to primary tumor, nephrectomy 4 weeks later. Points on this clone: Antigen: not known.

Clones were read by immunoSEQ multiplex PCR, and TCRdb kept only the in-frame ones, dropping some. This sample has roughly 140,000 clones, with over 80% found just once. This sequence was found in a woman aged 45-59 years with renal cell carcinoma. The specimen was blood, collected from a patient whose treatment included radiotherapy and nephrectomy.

CDR3 coding DNA: TGTGCCAGCAGCTTAGGAGGCCTAGCGGGGTTTGACGAGCAGTACTTC. As protein: CASSLGGLAGFDEQYF. V and J are TRBV7-2 and TRBJ2-7; 9 nucleotides match TRBD2. Germline CDR1 reads SGHTA; CDR2 reads FQGNSA. The CDR3 covers 16 residues. The junction had 9 bases not matched to a gene; V was cut back by 1 base and J by 5 bases.